A selection of T cell receptor beta chains follows, all from one sample in a study of shared T cell receptors in the human thymus. Assay: immunoSEQ multiplex PCR; the TCRdb copy retains only in-frame clones and omits some. Of hundreds of thousands of clones listed, around 95% are singletons. Material: thymocytes. These receptors were obtained from a human donor. The CDR3 runs from the conserved cysteine through the conserved F or W. D genes are given only for firm matches. The listing skips clone size in some rows; elsewhere it reads once, few, many or a size class.

j_gene: TRBJ2-1
abundance: -
d_gene: -
v_gene: TRBV27
CDR3aa: CASSLFGPKGNEQFF
CDR3nt: TGTGCCAGCAGTTTATTCGGGCCCAAGGGCAATGAGCAGTTCTTC

j_gene: TRBJ2-7
abundance: -
d_gene: TRBD1
v_gene: TRBV6-6
CDR3aa: CASSSLDRGEQYF
CDR3nt: TGTGCCAGCAGTTCCCTCGACAGGGGGGAGCAGTACTTC

j_gene: TRBJ2-3
abundance: -
d_gene: TRBD2
v_gene: TRBV29-1
CDR3aa: CSGSGHLGTSDSLGDTQYF
CDR3nt: TGCAGCGGATCGGGACATCTCGGGACTAGCGATTCACTTGGGGATACGCAGTATTTT

j_gene: TRBJ2-3
abundance: -
d_gene: -
v_gene: TRBV11-2
CDR3aa: CASSLRALGGEDTQYF
CDR3nt: TGTGCCAGCAGCCTAAGGGCCCTTGGGGGTGAAGATACGCAGTATTTT

j_gene: TRBJ2-7
abundance: -
d_gene: TRBD1
v_gene: TRBV19
CDR3aa: CASSDRDRAYEQYF
CDR3nt: TGTGCCAGTAGCGACCGGGACAGGGCTTACGAGCAGTACTTC

j_gene: TRBJ1-4
abundance: -
d_gene: TRBD1
v_gene: TRBV14
CDR3aa: CASSQETRDRGHPNEKLFF
CDR3nt: TGTGCCAGCAGCCAAGAAACCCGGGACAGGGGGCATCCTAATGAAAAACTGTTTTTT

j_gene: TRBJ2-1
abundance: -
d_gene: -
v_gene: TRBV7-3
CDR3aa: CASSQRETGEQFF
CDR3nt: TGTGCCAGCAGCCAAAGGGAGACCGGTGAGCAGTTCTTC

j_gene: TRBJ2-7
abundance: -
d_gene: -
v_gene: TRBV10-3
CDR3aa: CAISGRRDEQYF
CDR3nt: TGTGCCATCAGCGGCCGCCGGGACGAGCAGTACTTC

j_gene: TRBJ2-7
abundance: -
d_gene: -
v_gene: TRBV14
CDR3aa: CASSPRDISYEQYF
CDR3nt: TGTGCCAGCAGCCCCCGGGACATATCCTACGAGCAGTACTTC

j_gene: TRBJ1-1
abundance: -
d_gene: TRBD1
v_gene: TRBV19
CDR3aa: CASSIDREGGETEAFF
CDR3nt: TGTGCCAGTAGTATAGATCGGGAAGGGGGCGAAACTGAAGCTTTCTTT

j_gene: TRBJ1-1
abundance: -
d_gene: -
v_gene: TRBV27
CDR3aa: CASSLSNRVTEAFF
CDR3nt: TGTGCCAGCAGTTTATCGAACAGGGTCACTGAAGCTTTCTTT

j_gene: TRBJ2-1
abundance: -
d_gene: -
v_gene: TRBV7-8
CDR3aa: CASSIRDSAFYNEQFF
CDR3nt: TGTGCCAGCAGCATCCGGGACTCCGCATTCTACAATGAGCAGTTCTTC

j_gene: TRBJ2-7
abundance: -
d_gene: -
v_gene: TRBV14
CDR3aa: CASSQGRASYEQYF
CDR3nt: TGTGCCAGCAGCCAGGGAAGGGCCTCCTACGAGCAGTACTTC

j_gene: TRBJ2-1
abundance: -
d_gene: TRBD2
v_gene: TRBV10-2
CDR3aa: CASSDIMREGRHEQFF
CDR3nt: TGCGCCAGCAGTGACATCATGCGGGAGGGTCGGCATGAGCAGTTCTTC

j_gene: TRBJ2-7
abundance: -
d_gene: TRBD2
v_gene: TRBV5-4
CDR3aa: CASSYGSGKEYEQYF
CDR3nt: TGTGCCAGCAGCTACGGAAGCGGGAAGGAGTACGAGCAGTACTTC

j_gene: TRBJ2-1
abundance: -
d_gene: TRBD2
v_gene: TRBV7-2
CDR3aa: CASSLQLAGPDNEQFF
CDR3nt: TGTGCCAGCAGCCTCCAACTAGCGGGTCCAGACAATGAGCAGTTCTTC

j_gene: TRBJ2-1
abundance: -
d_gene: TRBD2
v_gene: TRBV6-1
CDR3aa: CASSEPGLAGDSSYNEQFF
CDR3nt: TGTGCCAGCAGTGAACCGGGACTAGCGGGGGATAGCTCCTACAATGAGCAGTTCTTC

j_gene: TRBJ2-7
abundance: -
d_gene: -
v_gene: TRBV6-4
CDR3aa: CASSVTVAHEQYF
CDR3nt: TGTGCCAGCAGTGTCACGGTAGCTCACGAGCAGTACTTC

j_gene: TRBJ1-4
abundance: -
d_gene: -
v_gene: TRBV27
CDR3aa: CASTLGGGHEKLFF
CDR3nt: TGTGCCAGCACCCTGGGGGGGGGCCATGAAAAACTGTTTTTT

j_gene: TRBJ2-3
abundance: -
d_gene: -
v_gene: TRBV30
CDR3aa: CAWRTGDHRTDTQYF
CDR3nt: TGTGCCTGGAGGACCGGGGACCACCGCACAGATACGCAGTATTTT

j_gene: TRBJ2-2
abundance: -
d_gene: -
v_gene: TRBV4-2
CDR3aa: CASSQEGSSADTGELFF
CDR3nt: TGTGCCAGCAGCCAAGAAGGTTCTAGCGCCGACACCGGGGAGCTGTTTTTT

j_gene: TRBJ1-2
abundance: -
d_gene: -
v_gene: TRBV6-1
CDR3aa: CASSAGTEGYYGYTF
CDR3nt: TGTGCCAGCAGTGCCGGAACCGAGGGCTACTATGGCTACACCTTC

j_gene: TRBJ2-1
abundance: -
d_gene: -
v_gene: TRBV5-1
CDR3aa: CASSFSSNEQFF
CDR3nt: TGCGCCAGCAGCTTCAGTAGCAATGAGCAGTTCTTC

j_gene: TRBJ2-3
abundance: -
d_gene: -
v_gene: TRBV19
CDR3aa: CASSMEPRSTLNTDTQYF
CDR3nt: TGTGCCAGTAGTATGGAGCCCCGTTCGACCCTAAACACAGATACGCAGTATTTT

j_gene: TRBJ2-5
abundance: -
d_gene: -
v_gene: TRBV28
CDR3aa: CASSLSKEKETQYF
CDR3nt: TGTGCCAGCAGTTTGTCGAAGGAAAAAGAGACCCAGTACTTC

j_gene: TRBJ2-5
abundance: once
d_gene: TRBD2
v_gene: TRBV7-6
CDR3aa: CASSFSLLAVQETQYF
CDR3nt: TGTGCCAGCAGCTTCTCCCTACTAGCGGTCCAAGAGACCCAGTACTTC

j_gene: TRBJ2-4
abundance: -
d_gene: TRBD1
v_gene: TRBV5-6
CDR3aa: CASSYSGTGVRENIQYF
CDR3nt: TGTGCCAGCAGCTATTCCGGGACAGGGGTTCGGGAAAACATTCAGTACTTC

j_gene: TRBJ2-6
abundance: -
d_gene: -
v_gene: TRBV28
CDR3aa: CASSLRGLTSGANVLTF
CDR3nt: TGTGCCAGCAGTCTCCGAGGGCTTACCTCTGGGGCCAACGTCCTGACTTTC

j_gene: TRBJ2-5
abundance: -
d_gene: TRBD1
v_gene: TRBV29-1
CDR3aa: CSVEGDRGKTQYF
CDR3nt: TGCAGCGTTGAAGGGGACAGGGGTAAGACCCAGTACTTC

j_gene: TRBJ2-1
abundance: -
d_gene: TRBD2
v_gene: TRBV7-2
CDR3aa: CASKKQCAGGPLDEQFF
CDR3nt: TGTGCCAGCAAGAAACAATGTGCGGGAGGGCCGCTAGATGAGCAGTTCTTC

j_gene: TRBJ2-5
abundance: -
d_gene: TRBD1
v_gene: TRBV6-6
CDR3aa: CASSYGTGDEQETQYF
CDR3nt: TGTGCCAGCAGTTACGGGACAGGGGACGAACAAGAGACCCAGTACTTC

j_gene: TRBJ2-1
abundance: -
d_gene: TRBD2
v_gene: TRBV5-1
CDR3aa: CASSLDFGLAGDSYNEQFF
CDR3nt: TGCGCCAGCAGCTTGGATTTCGGGCTAGCGGGAGACTCCTACAATGAGCAGTTCTTC

j_gene: TRBJ1-1
abundance: few
d_gene: TRBD1
v_gene: TRBV7-2
CDR3aa: CASSWTGDLNTEAFF
CDR3nt: TGTGCCAGCAGCTGGACAGGGGACCTGAACACTGAAGCTTTCTTT

j_gene: TRBJ2-7
abundance: -
d_gene: -
v_gene: TRBV7-7
CDR3aa: CASSPDSLGTYEQYF
CDR3nt: TGTGCTAGCAGCCCCGATAGTTTGGGGACCTACGAGCAGTACTTC

j_gene: TRBJ2-7
abundance: -
d_gene: -
v_gene: TRBV4-1
CDR3aa: CASSQTTRGSTYEQYF
CDR3nt: TGCGCCAGCAGCCAAACGACAAGGGGATCGACCTACGAGCAGTACTTC

j_gene: TRBJ2-7
abundance: -
d_gene: -
v_gene: TRBV10-3
CDR3aa: CAISEAWGSTFGSYEQYF
CDR3nt: TGTGCCATCAGTGAGGCGTGGGGGTCTACCTTTGGCTCCTACGAGCAGTACTTC

j_gene: TRBJ2-6
abundance: once
d_gene: TRBD1
v_gene: TRBV11-2
CDR3aa: CASSRRDRSGANVLTF
CDR3nt: TGTGCCAGCAGCCGCCGGGACAGGTCTGGGGCCAACGTCCTGACTTTC

j_gene: TRBJ2-3
abundance: -
d_gene: -
v_gene: TRBV4-3
CDR3aa: CASSHLRDPDTQYF
CDR3nt: TGCGCCAGCAGCCACCTGCGGGACCCGGATACGCAGTATTTT

j_gene: TRBJ2-6
abundance: -
d_gene: -
v_gene: TRBV10-3
CDR3aa: CASSKGSSGANVLTF
CDR3nt: TGTGCCTCGTCTAAGGGTTCCTCTGGGGCCAACGTCCTGACTTTC

j_gene: TRBJ2-4
abundance: -
d_gene: -
v_gene: TRBV7-9
CDR3aa: CASSYDSNKNIQYF
CDR3nt: TGTGCCAGCAGCTACGACAGCAACAAAAACATTCAGTACTTC